These 20 T cell receptor beta chains share one sample of origin, sequenced in a study of Ad26.COV2.S vaccination and SARS-CoV-2 variants. Treatment: 19 received Ad26.COV2.S at low or high dose, single or two shots; 5 received placebo; per-sample allocation not given. Sample collection was performed on day 63 after the first vaccine or placebo injection. The assay was immunoSEQ multiplex PCR, and TCRdb's table has in-frame clones only and misses some. The sample shows 300,000 to 350,000 clones, around 84% of them seen only once. Sequencing used peripheral blood, obtained in a trial of Ad26.COV2.S vaccine versus placebo. Every receptor here comes from a person between 18 and 65 years old who received the Ad26.COV2.S COVID-19 vaccine or a placebo.

V gene TRBV6-1 combines with J gene TRBJ1-6; D remains unclear. CDR3 length: 11 amino acids. Germline V CDR1 and CDR2: MNHNS, SASEGT. Between the trimmed V and J ends, which lost 3 bases and 14 bases, there was a span of 8 bases. CDR3 sequence (DNA): TGTGCCAGCAGTGATCTCGGGGCCCTCCACTTT. Amino acid sequence: CASSDLGALHF.

The count of this clone is one. The chain employs TRBV29-1 and TRBJ1-5; no reliable D call. The CDR3 spans 12 residues. Germline CDR1 reads SQVTM; CDR2 reads ANQGSEA. V lost 7 bases and J lost 9, with 16 bases in between. The CDR3 region is CSGPRWRWPQHF. The CDR3 DNA reads TGCAGCGGACCTCGGTGGCGATGGCCCCAGCATTTT.

The chain is built from TRBV7-6 and TRBJ2-7, with TRBD1 matching over 10 bases. The length of the CDR3 is 17 residues. Germline V CDR1 and CDR2: SGHVS, FNYEAQ. J was trimmed by 1 base and V by 2 bases; bases with no gene match: 8. The CDR3 is CASSLKGGTGDSYEQYF. The CDR3 nucleotides are TGTGCCAGCAGCTTAAAGGGGGGGACAGGGGATTCCTACGAGCAGTACTTC.

The chain couples TRBV19 to TRBJ1-5, with D uncertain. The CDR3 extends over 16 amino acids. Germline V gene lookup returns CDR1 LNHDA and CDR2 SQIVND (reference sequence). Trimming removed 7 bases at V and 5 bases at J, with 21 bases between. CDR3 sequence reads: CASTLPPSGFDQPQHF. In nucleotides, the CDR3 is TGTGCCAGTACCCTTCCCCCATCGGGGTTCGATCAGCCCCAGCATTTT.

V gene TRBV30 combines with J gene TRBJ1-5; D is unclear. Germline loops: CDR1 GTSNPN, CDR2 SVGIG (reference sequence). V lost 0 bases, J lost 3 bases, and 9 bases lay in between. The CDR3 covers 14 residues. The CDR3 DNA reads as TGTGCCTGGAGTGTATCGAAGCTCAATCAGCCCCAGCATTTT. It translates to CAWSVSKLNQPQHF. The entire variable domain, with the rest obtained from reference TRBV30 and TRBJ1-5, is as follows: SQTIHQWPATLVQPVGSPLSLECTVEGTSNPNLYWYRQAAGRGLQLLFYSVGIGQISSEVPQNLSASRPQDRQFILSSKKLLLSDSGFYLCAWSVSKLNQPQHFGDGTRLSIL.

The J gene is TRBJ2-2, the V gene TRBV6-2 or TRBV6-3; tentative D call: TRBD1 (6 bases). The germline gives CDR1 MNHEY, CDR2 SVGEGT. V was clipped by 2 bases and J by 6 bases, with 13 bases between them. The CDR3 extends over 15 amino acids. The CDR3 spells CASSYPYKGAGELFF. The CDR3 DNA sequence: TGTGCCAGCAGTTACCCCTACAAGGGGGCCGGGGAGCTGTTTTTT.

The chain is built from TRBV19 and TRBJ1-2; D may be TRBD1 (5 bases). Trimming left V 3 bases short and J 7 bases short, with 21 bases between. The CDR3 is 16 amino acids. The germline V gene encodes CDR1 LNHDA and CDR2 SQIVND (reference sequence). The chain's CDR3 is CASSILQGPSLRGYTF. CDR3 sequence (DNA): TGTGCCAGTAGTATTTTGCAGGGACCATCCCTTCGTGGCTACACCTTC.

The CDR3 bases are TGCGCCAGCAGCTCCTCGACAGGGGGACAAGCTTTCTTT. This translates into CASSSSTGGQAFF. The rearrangement uses TRBV5-1 and TRBJ1-1, with 9 positions matching TRBD1. CDR3 length equals 13 residues. Germline assignment: CDR1 SGHRS and CDR2 YFSETQ. The junction had 6 bases not matched to a gene; V was cut back by 3 bases and J by 9 bases.

The V gene is TRBV29-1, the J gene TRBJ1-4, with D possibly TRBD1 on 5 matching bases. The length of the CDR3 is 16 residues. Trimming cost V 2 bases and J 6 bases, with 19 bases left between them. Germline values: CDR1 SQVTM, CDR2 ANQGSEA. The CDR3: CSVEIPGRGSHEKLFF. CDR3 coding DNA: TGCAGCGTTGAAATCCCAGGGCGGGGGTCCCATGAAAAACTGTTTTTT.

This clone turned up a few times. The chain uses TRBV5-1 and TRBJ1-6, with a possible D match to TRBD1 (5 bases). The germline CDR1 and CDR2 sequences are SGHRS and YFSETQ. V lost 4 bases and J 1 base, leaving 9 bases between the germline ends. The CDR3 totals 15 residues. Here the CDR3 reads CASSRAGSYNSPLHF. The DNA of the CDR3 is TGCGCCAGCAGCAGGGCAGGGTCCTATAATTCACCCCTCCACTTT. Full variable domain (remainder filled in from reference TRBV5-1 and TRBJ1-6): KAGVTQTPRYLIKTRGQQVTLSCSPISGHRSVSWYQQTPGQGLQFLFEYFSETQRNKGNFPGRFSGRQFSNSRSEMNVSTLELGDSALYLCASSRAGSYNSPLHFGNGTRLTVT.

The V gene is TRBV6-2 or TRBV6-3, the J gene TRBJ2-1; 7 bases align to TRBD1. This CDR3 is 14 amino acids long. Trimming at V came to 3 bases and at J to 8 bases, leaving 7 bases not matched to a gene. Germline loops: CDR1 MNHEY, CDR2 SVGEGT. CDR3 sequence (DNA): TGTGCCAGCAGTTATGGGACAGAGGGGGATGAGCAGTTCTTC. Translating it yields CASSYGTEGDEQFF.

The chain has TRBV10-3 and TRBJ1-4, with 8 bases fitting TRBD1. V lost 6 bases and J lost 0; bases outside the gene matches: 12. Germline V gene data show CDR1 as ENHRY and CDR2 as SYGVKD. This CDR3 contains 18 residues. The DNA of the CDR3 is TGTGCCATCAGCGCCATACCCGGGACAGGCTCAACTAATGAAAAACTGTTTTTT. This codes for CAISAIPGTGSTNEKLFF.

The CDR3 spells CASRQQGNHQPQHF. The CDR3 DNA reads TGTGCCAGCAGACAACAGGGTAATCATCAGCCCCAGCATTTT. The chain carries TRBV7-2 and TRBJ1-5; tentative D call: TRBD1 (6 bases). CDR1 and CDR2 (germline): SGHTA, FQGNSA. The CDR3 is made up of 14 amino acids. V shed 6 bases and J shed 5 bases, with 14 bases lying between them. Together with reference TRBV7-2 and TRBJ1-5, the CDR3 gives the full variable domain: GAGVSQSPSNKVTEKGKDVELRCDPISGHTALYWYRQSLGQGLEFLIYFQGNSAPDKSGLPSDRFSAERTGGSVSTLTIQRTQQEDSAVYLCASRQQGNHQPQHFGDGTRLSIL.

Only one count was recorded for this clone. The V and J genes are TRBV4-1 and TRBJ2-3; 8 bases are shared with TRBD2. The germline CDR1 and CDR2 sequences are MGHRA and YSYEKL. The CDR3 loop spans 20 amino acids. V shed 6 bases, J shed 4 bases, and the junction held 24 bases outside the gene matches. The CDR3 here is CASSQSHLIGAGGLADTQYF. The CDR3 bases are TGCGCCAGCAGTCAAAGCCACCTTATTGGGGCGGGGGGCTTAGCAGATACGCAGTATTTT.

This rearrangement joins TRBV21-1 to TRBJ2-2; the DNA was not used to check the table's D call, TRBD1. TRBV21-1 is an annotated pseudogene. The CDR3 sequence is 17 residues long. The CDR3 DNA is TGTGCCAGCAGCAAAAATCCAGATAAAGGGGTCACCGGGGAGCTGTTTTTT. This gives the protein CASSKNPDKGVTGELFF.

This clone was seen a single time. The chain is built from TRBV11-1 and TRBJ2-5; D gene ambiguous. CDR1 and CDR2 (germline): SGHAT, FQDESV (reference sequence). Trimming took off 1 base at V and 1 base at J, with 10 bases between the two ends. The CDR3 contains 15 residues. The CDR3 nucleotides are TGTGCCAGCAGCTTAGGGAGTGCCGGCCAAGAGACCCAGTACTTC. Residues: CASSLGSAGQETQYF.

The chain carries TRBV15 and TRBJ1-2; D is possibly TRBD1 (5 bases). Germline loops: CDR1 LNHNV, CDR2 YYDKDF (reference sequence). Deletions cut 5 bases from V and 3 bases from J, with 13 bases between. CDR3 length: 14 residues. The CDR3 region has the DNA TGTGCCACCAGCGGAGGGGCGGGGTACTATGGCTACACCTTC. Translation: CATSGGAGYYGYTF.

This clone was seen a few times. The V call is TRBV4-3, the J call TRBJ2-7; perhaps TRBD2 as D (5 bases). Trimming took off 1 base at V and 2 bases at J, with 15 bases between the two ends. Germline V gene lookup returns CDR1 LGHNA and CDR2 YSLEER. The CDR3 consists of 16 residues. CDR3 bases: TGCGCCAGCAGCCAAGGTTACCCGGGGTTACCCTACGAGCAGTACTTC. Translating it yields CASSQGYPGLPYEQYF.

This clone was detected a few times. V usage is TRBV6-2 or TRBV6-3 and J usage is TRBJ2-7; D might be TRBD1 (6 bases). Germline CDR1 is MNHEY and CDR2 is SVGEGT. Trimming removed 4 bases at V and 5 bases at J, with 18 bases between. The CDR3 is 15 amino acids. CDR3 protein: CASSWGQGKIHEQYF. The CDR3 DNA reads TGTGCCAGCAGTTGGGGGCAAGGGAAGATCCACGAGCAGTACTTC.

The chain has TRBV5-1 and TRBJ2-3; 9 bases are a match to TRBD2. Germline CDR1 is SGHRS and CDR2 is YFSETQ. The trim removed 5 bases at V and 2 bases at J, leaving 9 bases unmatched. CDR3 length: 16 residues. The CDR3 DNA reads TGCGCCAGCAGTCCGGGACTAGCAGGTCTCACAGATACGCAGTATTTT. As protein: CASSPGLAGLTDTQYF.